This T cell receptor beta chain was sequenced during a study of T cells in Graves' hyperthyroidism and ophthalmopathy. The CDR3 regions of TCR beta were amplified from RNA transcripts. The TCR CDR3 was amplified in a first-round RT-PCR using the HTBI primer set. In TCRdb, the multiplex PCR reads were re-called with MiXCR into one record per CDR3 protein. This table holds more than 95,000 distinct CDR3 sequences, roughly 44% found once. The sample holds many counts of this clonotype. Trimming left V 2 bases short and J 4 bases short, with 13 bases between. The CDR3 covers 15 residues. Germline assignment: CDR1 SGDLS and CDR2 YYNGEE.

The clonotype comes from a man aged 35-49 years with Graves' hyperthyroidism. The sequencing input was blood. This rearrangement joins TRBV9 to TRBJ2-1, with D perhaps TRBD1 or TRBD2 (5 bases each). CDR3 DNA: TGTGCCAGCAGCGTTGGGGACGGAATTTACAATGAGCAGTTCTTC. It translates to CASSVGDGIYNEQFF. Together with reference TRBV9 and TRBJ2-1, the CDR3 gives the full variable domain: DSGVTQTPKHLITATGQRVTLRCSPRSGDLSVYWYQQSLDQGLQFLIQYYNGEERAKGNILERFSAQQFPDLHSELNLSSLELGDSALYFCASSVGDGIYNEQFFGPGTRLTVL.